The 7 T cell receptor beta chains reported below all come from one sample, sequenced in a study of CD8 T cells in ankylosing spondylitis. TCRdb analysed the 5' RACE reads with MiXCR anew, one entry per CDR3 protein. The sample lists under 300,000 distinct CDR3 sequences; around a tenth were seen once. Sequenced sample: blood, either unsorted or a sorted T cell fraction (not recorded which). The receptor set was obtained from a male donor with ankylosing spondylitis or in good health (not recorded which).

This clonotype was counted only a few times. The chain employs TRBV20-1 and TRBJ1-2; 8 bases match TRBD1. This CDR3 contains 15 residues. Germline assignment: CDR1 DFQATT and CDR2 SNEGSKA (reference sequence). The V segment lost 1 base and the J segment 0 bases; nucleotides outside the gene matches: 4. The CDR3 DNA follows: TGCAGTGCTAGAGGACAGGGGCCTGCTAACTATGGCTACACCTTC. Its translation is CSARGQGPANYGYTF.

This clonotype was seen many times. This rearrangement joins TRBV10-3 to TRBJ1-1, with TRBD1 identical over 8 bases. The CDR3 covers 14 residues. The germline CDR1 and CDR2 sequences are ENHRY and SYGVKD. V was clipped by 7 bases and J by 4 bases; unmatched bases: 8. CDR3 sequence reads: CAITGQGEVTEAFF. CDR3 DNA: TGTGCCATCACAGGACAGGGCGAGGTCACTGAAGCTTTCTTT.

The chain recombines TRBV6-1 with TRBJ1-2, with a tentative D call TRBD1 (6 bases). Germline-derived CDR1 and CDR2 are MNHNS and SASEGT. This CDR3 has 13 residues. Trimming shortened V by 6 bases and J by 2 bases, and 10 bases separated the two germline ends. The CDR3 protein is CASRRTDNYGYTF. CDR3 DNA sequence: TGTGCCAGCAGGAGGACAGACAACTATGGCTACACCTTC.

This clonotype was recorded at least ten times. DNA of the CDR3: TGTGCCAGCAGTTTAAATAGCGGATTCACAGATACGCAGTATTTT. This sequence encodes CASSLNSGFTDTQYF. The chain recombines TRBV12-3 or TRBV12-4 with TRBJ2-3, with D possibly being TRBD2 (6 bases). CDR3 length equals 15 residues. V was trimmed by 2 bases and J by 2 bases, leaving 11 bases between them.

The table lists this clonotype with many counts. The V and J genes are TRBV5-6 and TRBJ2-1; D unclear. CDR3 length equals 15 residues. The ends were cut back, 4 bases at V and 8 bases at J, with 19 bases in the middle. Germline CDR1 and CDR2: SGHDT and YYEEEE. The CDR3 spells CASSPSMVRWDEQFF. DNA for the CDR3: TGTGCCAGCAGCCCCTCAATGGTTAGGTGGGATGAGCAGTTCTTC.

Many counts were recorded for this clonotype. The chain employs TRBV3-1 and TRBJ1-6, with D tentatively TRBD1 (5 bases). The CDR3 is made up of 16 amino acids. Germline-derived CDR1 and CDR2 are LGHDT and YNNKEL (reference sequence). V lost 1 base and J lost 10, with 17 bases in between. In nucleotides, the CDR3 is TGTGCCAGCAGCCAAGTCCTGCGGGACCGCGTATCACCCCTCCACTTT. This codes for CASSQVLRDRVSPLHF.

This clonotype was seen only a few times. CDR3 sequence: CASRDPTGPNTEAFF. The CDR3 bases are TGTGCCAGTAGAGACCCGACAGGGCCGAACACTGAAGCTTTCTTT. The rearrangement uses TRBV19 and TRBJ1-1; TRBD1 agrees at 7 bases. The germline V gene encodes CDR1 LNHDA and CDR2 SQIVND (reference sequence). The J segment lost 1 base and the V segment lost 6 bases, leaving 8 bases of the junction unmatched. The CDR3 has 15 amino acids. Full variable domain (outside the CDR3, taken from reference TRBV19 and TRBJ1-1): DGGITQSPKYLFRKEGQNVTLSCEQNLNHDAMYWYRQDPGQGLRLIYYSQIVNDFQKGDIAEGYSVSREKKESFPLTVTSAQKNPTAFYLCASRDPTGPNTEAFFGQGTRLTVV.